This T cell receptor beta chain was sequenced for a study of T cells in tumors after PD-1 blockade. Libraries were prepared by immunoSEQ multiplex PCR; TCRdb keeps only in-frame clonotypes and omits some of them. The data contain 40,000 to 55,000 clones, just under 80% of them singletons. The length of the CDR3 is 17 residues. V shed 0 bases and J 2 bases; nucleotides not matched to a gene: 3. CDR1 is SGHRS, CDR2 YFSETQ, per germline. This chain links TRBV5-1 with TRBJ2-1, with TRBD2 identical over 12 bases. Sequencing used PBMCs, obtained before anti-PD-1 treatment. This clonotype originated in a human donor with basal cell carcinoma. The DNA for the CDR3 is TGCGCCAGCAGCTTGGTTTGGACTAGCGGGACCTACAATGAGCAGTTCTTC. Its translation: CASSLVWTSGTYNEQFF.